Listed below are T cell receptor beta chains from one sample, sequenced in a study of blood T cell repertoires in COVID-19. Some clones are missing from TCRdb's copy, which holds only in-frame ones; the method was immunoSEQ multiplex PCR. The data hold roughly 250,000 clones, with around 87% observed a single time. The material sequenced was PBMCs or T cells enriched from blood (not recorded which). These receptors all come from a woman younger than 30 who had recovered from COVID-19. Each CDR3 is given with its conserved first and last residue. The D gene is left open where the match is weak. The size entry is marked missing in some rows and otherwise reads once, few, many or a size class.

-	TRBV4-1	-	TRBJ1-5	CASSQVPQGGNQPQHF	TGCGCCAGCAGCCAAGTACCACAAGGGGGAAATCAGCCCCAGCATTTT
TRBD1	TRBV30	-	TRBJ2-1	CAKSEGQKYNEQFF	TGTGCCAAGAGCGAGGGACAGAAATACAATGAGCAGTTCTTC
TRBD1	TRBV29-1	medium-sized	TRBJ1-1	CSVQTGEGTEAFF	TGCAGCGTCCAGACAGGGGAGGGCACTGAAGCTTTCTTT
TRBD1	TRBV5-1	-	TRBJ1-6	CASSPRTGGDSPLHF	TGCGCCAGCAGCCCTCGGACAGGGGGCGATTCACCCCTCCACTTT
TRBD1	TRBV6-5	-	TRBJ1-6	CASSHIGQGDSPLHF	TGTGCCAGCAGCCACATTGGACAGGGGGATTCACCCCTCCACTTT
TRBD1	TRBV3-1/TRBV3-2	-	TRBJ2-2	CASSQGMTGVDTGELFF	TGTGCCAGCAGCCAAGGGATGACAGGGGTGGACACCGGGGAGCTGTTTTTT
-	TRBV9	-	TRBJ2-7	CASSPREAGYEQYF	TGTGCCAGCAGCCCTCGTGAAGCCGGCTACGAGCAGTACTTC
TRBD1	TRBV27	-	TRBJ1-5	CASSPGTGQLQPQHF	TGTGCCAGCAGTCCCGGGACAGGGCAATTACAGCCCCAGCATTTT
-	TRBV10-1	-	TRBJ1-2	CASSESGGYGYTF	TGCGCCAGCAGTGAAAGCGGGGGCTATGGCTACACCTTC
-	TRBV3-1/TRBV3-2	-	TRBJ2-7	CASSQDRGPYEQYF	TGTGCCAGCAGCCAAGACAGGGGACCATACGAGCAGTACTTC
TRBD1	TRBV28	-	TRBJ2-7	CASSFIGQGYEQYF	TGTGCCAGCAGTTTCATTGGACAGGGCTACGAGCAGTACTTC
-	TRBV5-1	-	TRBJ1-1	CASSLVERNTEAFF	TGCGCCAGCAGCTTGGTGGAGAGGAACACTGAAGCTTTCTTT
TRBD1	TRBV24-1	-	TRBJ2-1	CATSDPDRANEQFF	TGTGCCACCAGTGACCCCGACAGGGCGAATGAGCAGTTCTTC
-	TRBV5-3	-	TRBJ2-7	CARSLYVGAREQYF	TGTGCCAGAAGCTTGTATGTGGGGGCCCGCGAGCAGTACTTC
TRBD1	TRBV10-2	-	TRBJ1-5	CASSESTGDYNQPQHF	TGCGCCAGCAGTGAGTCGACAGGGGATTACAATCAGCCCCAGCATTTT
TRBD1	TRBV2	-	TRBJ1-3	CASWDRGSSGNTIYF	TGTGCCAGCTGGGACAGGGGAAGCTCTGGAAACACCATATATTTT
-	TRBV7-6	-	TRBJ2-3	CATSEGGANGDTQYF	TGTGCCACTAGCGAGGGGGGGGCGAACGGAGATACGCAGTATTTT
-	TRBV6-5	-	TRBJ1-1	CASGRVNTEAFF	TGTGCCAGCGGGAGGGTGAACACTGAAGCTTTCTTT
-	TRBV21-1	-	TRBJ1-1	CASSKAFSRSGNTEAFF	TGTGCCAGCAGCAAAGCTTTTTCGAGATCGGGGAACACTGAAGCTTTCTTT
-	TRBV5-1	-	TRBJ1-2	CASSLAGEDGYTF	TGCGCCAGCAGCTTGGCCGGGGAGGATGGCTACACCTTC
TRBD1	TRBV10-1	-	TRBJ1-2	CASSERTGGPYGYTF	TGCGCCAGCAGTGAGAGGACAGGGGGACCCTATGGCTACACCTTC
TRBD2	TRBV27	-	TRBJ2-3	CAITKRDDGTSGISTDTQYF	TGTGCCATAACGAAGAGGGACGATGGGACTAGCGGGATCTCCACAGATACGCAGTATTTT
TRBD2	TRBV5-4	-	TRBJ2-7	CASSVGLAGALFEQYF	TGTGCCAGCAGCGTCGGACTAGCGGGGGCTCTTTTTGAGCAGTACTTC
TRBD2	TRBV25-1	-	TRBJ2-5	CASGGDPPFQETQYF	TGTGCCAGCGGGGGGGACCCCCCGTTCCAAGAGACCCAGTACTTC
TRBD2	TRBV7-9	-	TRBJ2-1	CASSPRGGGDNEQFF	TGTGCCAGCAGCCCGCGGGGGGGCGGGGACAATGAGCAGTTCTTC
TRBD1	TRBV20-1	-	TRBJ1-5	CSASRTGDSNQPQHF	TGCAGTGCTAGTAGAACAGGGGATAGCAATCAGCCCCAGCATTTT
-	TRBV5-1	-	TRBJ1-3	CASSLGQGTGNTIYF	TGCGCCAGCAGCTTGGGGCAGGGAACTGGAAACACCATATATTTT
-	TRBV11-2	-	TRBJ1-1	CASTLSPGRDTEAFF	TGTGCCAGCACCCTCAGTCCAGGGAGGGACACTGAAGCTTTCTTT
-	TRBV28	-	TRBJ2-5	CASSTFQGLETQYF	TGTGCCAGCAGTACCTTCCAGGGTTTAGAGACCCAGTACTTC
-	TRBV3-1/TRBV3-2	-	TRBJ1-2	CASSQRLTVRYGYTF	TGTGCCAGCAGCCAGAGGTTGACAGTCCGTTATGGCTACACCTTC
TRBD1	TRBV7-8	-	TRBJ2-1	CASSLKPFGSQGGPGNEQFF	TGTGCCAGCAGCTTAAAGCCTTTCGGGTCACAGGGGGGTCCCGGCAATGAGCAGTTCTTC
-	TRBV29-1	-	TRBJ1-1	CSVGETEAFF	TGCAGCGTTGGGGAGACTGAAGCTTTCTTT
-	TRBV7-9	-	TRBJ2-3	CASSPPSSVGTDTQYF	TGTGCCAGCAGCCCCCCAAGTAGCGTGGGCACAGATACGCAGTATTTT
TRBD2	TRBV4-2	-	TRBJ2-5	CASSQEGGGPGRGLEETQYF	TGTGCCAGCAGCCAAGAGGGCGGGGGGCCCGGCCGGGGTTTAGAAGAGACCCAGTACTTC
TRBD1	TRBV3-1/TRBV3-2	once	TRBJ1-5	CASSQSTGGGNQPQHF	TGTGCCAGCAGCCAGTCGACAGGGGGCGGTAATCAGCCCCAGCATTTT
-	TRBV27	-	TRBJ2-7	CASSPTQTYEQYF	TGTGCCAGCAGTCCCACACAAACCTACGAGCAGTACTTC
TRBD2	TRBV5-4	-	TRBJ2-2	CASSSRLAGSTGELFF	TGTGCCAGCAGCTCAAGACTAGCGGGGAGTACCGGGGAGCTGTTTTTT
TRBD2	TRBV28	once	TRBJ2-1	CASSLSVAGNNEQFF	TGTGCCAGCAGTCTCTCGGTAGCGGGAAACAATGAGCAGTTCTTC
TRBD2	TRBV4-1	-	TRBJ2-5	CASSQVGLAEETQYF	TGCGCCAGCAGCCAGGTGGGACTAGCGGAAGAGACCCAGTACTTC
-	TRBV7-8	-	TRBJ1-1	CASSNPGGGREAFF	TGTGCCAGCAGCAACCCCGGGGGGGGGCGGGAAGCTTTCTTT
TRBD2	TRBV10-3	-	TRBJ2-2	CATAGTSGGNGELFF	TGTGCCACCGCTGGCACTAGCGGGGGGAACGGGGAGCTGTTTTTT
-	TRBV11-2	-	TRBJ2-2	CASSLGSRTGELFF	TGTGCCAGCAGCTTAGGGTCTCGGACCGGGGAGCTGTTTTTT
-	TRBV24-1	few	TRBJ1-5	CATSENRGNLQPQHF	TGTGCCACCAGTGAGAACCGAGGGAATTTACAGCCCCAGCATTTT
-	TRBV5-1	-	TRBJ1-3	CASSTDPSGNTIYF	TGCGCCAGCAGCACAGACCCCTCGGGAAACACCATATATTTT
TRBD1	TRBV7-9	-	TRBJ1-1	CASSLKGQGGEAFF	TGTGCCAGCAGCTTAAAAGGACAGGGTGGTGAAGCTTTCTTT
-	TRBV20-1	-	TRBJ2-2	CSASGQGREDGELFF	TGCAGTGCTAGTGGCCAGGGGAGGGAGGACGGGGAGCTGTTTTTT
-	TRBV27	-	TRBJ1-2	CASRGARYSTNYGYTF	TGTGCCAGCAGAGGGGCAAGATACTCCACCAACTATGGCTACACCTTC
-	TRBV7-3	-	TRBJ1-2	CASSLLLDGYTF	TGTGCCAGCAGCTTACTTCTTGATGGCTACACCTTC